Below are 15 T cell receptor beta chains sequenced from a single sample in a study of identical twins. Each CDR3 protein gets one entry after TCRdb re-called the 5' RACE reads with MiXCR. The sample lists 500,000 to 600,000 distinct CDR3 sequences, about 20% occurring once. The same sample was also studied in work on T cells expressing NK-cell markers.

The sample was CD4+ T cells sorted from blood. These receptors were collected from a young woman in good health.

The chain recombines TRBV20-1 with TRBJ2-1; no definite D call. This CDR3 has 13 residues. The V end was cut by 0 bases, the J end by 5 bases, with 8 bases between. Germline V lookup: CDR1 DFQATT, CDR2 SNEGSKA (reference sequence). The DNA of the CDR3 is TGCAGTGCTAGAGATCCGGCCCACAATGAGCAGTTCTTC. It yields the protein CSARDPAHNEQFF.

The CDR3 DNA is TGCAGTGCTAGAGGCCAGGGGGGACATGGCTACACCTTC. Protein: CSARGQGGHGYTF. This chain connects TRBV20-1 to TRBJ1-2, with TRBD1 identical over 7 bases. The CDR3 has 13 amino acids. V lost 1 base to trimming and J lost 6 bases; unmatched junction nucleotides: 5. Germline lookup yields CDR1 DFQATT and CDR2 SNEGSKA (reference sequence).

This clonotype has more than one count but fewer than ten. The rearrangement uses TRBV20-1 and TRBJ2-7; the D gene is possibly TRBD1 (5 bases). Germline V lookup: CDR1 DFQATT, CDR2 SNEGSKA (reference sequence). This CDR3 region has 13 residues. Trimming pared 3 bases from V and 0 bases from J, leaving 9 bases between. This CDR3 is CSASREISYEQYF. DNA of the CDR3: TGCAGTGCTAGCAGGGAAATCTCCTACGAGCAGTACTTC.

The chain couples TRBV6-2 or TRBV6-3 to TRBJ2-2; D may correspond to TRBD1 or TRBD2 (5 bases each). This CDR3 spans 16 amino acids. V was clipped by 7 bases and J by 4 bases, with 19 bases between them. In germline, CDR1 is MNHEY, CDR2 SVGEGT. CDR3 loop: CASNPRDPTGTGELFF. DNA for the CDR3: TGTGCCAGCAACCCCCGGGACCCGACGGGCACCGGGGAGCTGTTTTTT.

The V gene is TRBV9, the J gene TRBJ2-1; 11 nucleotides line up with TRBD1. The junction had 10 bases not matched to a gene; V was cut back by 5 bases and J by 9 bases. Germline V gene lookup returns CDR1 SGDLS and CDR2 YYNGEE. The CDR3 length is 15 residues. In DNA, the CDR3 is TGTGCCAGCAGTTCAGGGACAGGGGGAACAGGTGAGCAGTTCTTC. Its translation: CASSSGTGGTGEQFF.

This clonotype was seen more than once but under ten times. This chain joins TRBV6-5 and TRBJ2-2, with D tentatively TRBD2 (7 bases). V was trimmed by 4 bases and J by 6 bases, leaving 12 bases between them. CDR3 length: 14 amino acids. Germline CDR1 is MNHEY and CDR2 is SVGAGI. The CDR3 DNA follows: TGTGCCAGCAGTTGGCGGGGGCTAGCCGGGGAGCTGTTTTTT. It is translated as CASSWRGLAGELFF.

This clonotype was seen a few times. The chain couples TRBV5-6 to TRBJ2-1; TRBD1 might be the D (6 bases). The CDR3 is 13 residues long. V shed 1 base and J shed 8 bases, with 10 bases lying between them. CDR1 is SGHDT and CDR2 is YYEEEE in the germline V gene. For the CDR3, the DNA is TGTGCCAGCAGCTTGACAGGGATCGATGAGCAGTTCTTC. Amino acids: CASSLTGIDEQFF.

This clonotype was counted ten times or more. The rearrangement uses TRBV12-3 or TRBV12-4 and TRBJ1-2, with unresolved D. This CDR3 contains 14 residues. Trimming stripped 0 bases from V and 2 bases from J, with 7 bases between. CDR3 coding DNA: TGTGCCAGCAGTTTAGCAGGCGCCAACTATGGCTACACCTTC. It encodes CASSLAGANYGYTF.

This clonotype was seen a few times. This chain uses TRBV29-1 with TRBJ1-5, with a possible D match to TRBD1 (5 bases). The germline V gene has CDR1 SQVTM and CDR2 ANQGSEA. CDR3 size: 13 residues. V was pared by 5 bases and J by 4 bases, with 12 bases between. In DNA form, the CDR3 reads TGCAGCGTTCAGACAGTATTAAATCAGCCCCAGCATTTT. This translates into CSVQTVLNQPQHF.

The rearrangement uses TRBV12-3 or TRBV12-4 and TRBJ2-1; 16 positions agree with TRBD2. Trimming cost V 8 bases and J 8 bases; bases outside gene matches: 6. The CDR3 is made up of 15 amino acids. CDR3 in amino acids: CASGTSGRATHEQFF. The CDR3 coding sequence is TGTGCCAGCGGGACTAGCGGGAGGGCCACCCATGAGCAGTTCTTC.

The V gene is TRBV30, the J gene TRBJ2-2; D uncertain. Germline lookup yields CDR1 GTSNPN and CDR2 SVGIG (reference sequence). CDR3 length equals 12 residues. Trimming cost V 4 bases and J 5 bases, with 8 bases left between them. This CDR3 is CAWTYNTGELFF. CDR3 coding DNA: TGTGCCTGGACTTATAATACCGGGGAGCTGTTTTTT. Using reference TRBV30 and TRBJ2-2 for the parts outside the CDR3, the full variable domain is SQTIHQWPATLVQPVGSPLSLECTVEGTSNPNLYWYRQAAGRGLQLLFYSVGIGQISSEVPQNLSASRPQDRQFILSSKKLLLSDSGFYLCAWTYNTGELFFGEGSRLTVL.

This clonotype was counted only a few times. In DNA, the CDR3 is TGCAGCGTTGCTAGACGTTACAATGAGCAGTTCTTC. Amino acids: CSVARRYNEQFF. The rearrangement uses TRBV29-1 and TRBJ2-1; no clear D. Trimming cost V 4 bases and J 4 bases, with 8 bases left between them. There are 12 residues in the CDR3. The germline V gene encodes CDR1 SQVTM and CDR2 ANQGSEA.

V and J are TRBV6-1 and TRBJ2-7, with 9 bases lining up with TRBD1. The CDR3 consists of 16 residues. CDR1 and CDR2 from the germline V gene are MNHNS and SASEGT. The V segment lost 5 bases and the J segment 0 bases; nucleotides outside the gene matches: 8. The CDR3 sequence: CASSRGTGFGSYEQYF. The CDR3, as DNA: TGTGCCAGCAGTAGAGGGACAGGGTTTGGCTCCTACGAGCAGTACTTC.

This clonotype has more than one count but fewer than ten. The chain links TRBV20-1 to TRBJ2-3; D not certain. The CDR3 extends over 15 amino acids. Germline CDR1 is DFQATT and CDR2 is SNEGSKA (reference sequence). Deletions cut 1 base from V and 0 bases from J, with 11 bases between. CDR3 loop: CSARVVGGSTDTQYF. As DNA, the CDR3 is TGCAGTGCTAGAGTGGTCGGTGGGAGCACAGATACGCAGTATTTT.

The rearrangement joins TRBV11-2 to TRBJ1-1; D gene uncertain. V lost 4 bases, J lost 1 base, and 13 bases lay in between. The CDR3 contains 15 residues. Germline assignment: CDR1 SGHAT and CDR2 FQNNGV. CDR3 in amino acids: CASSWSGRGNTEAFF. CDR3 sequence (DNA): TGTGCCAGCAGCTGGAGTGGTCGGGGGAACACTGAAGCTTTCTTT.